This T cell receptor beta chain appears in the sequencing data of a study of blood T cells in healthy people across ages. Whole-study findings and limits: Correlation between TCR beta diversity and naive T cell percentage was strong. The authors considered diversity estimates from one million T cells to be underestimates.

Aged about 6 to 95, donors were systemically healthy Caucasians from Russia. As concerns this clonotype: Antigen unknown.

CDR1 and CDR2 from the germline V gene are GTSNPN and SVGIG (reference sequence). The CDR3 runs 12 residues. A second PCR of 7 to 11 cycles used a sample-barcoded 5' primer and a J-beta primer mix. TCRdb independently ran MiXCR on the 5' RACE reads; one entry per CDR3 protein. The sample lists some 860,000 distinct CDR3 sequences; roughly three fifths were seen once. This clonotype was sampled from a middle-aged man in good health. V is TRBV30 and J is TRBJ2-4, with TRBD1 matching over 8 bases. Matching the DNA end better, TRBJ2-5 makes the J call doubtful. The sequenced material came from blood. As DNA, the CDR3 is TGTGCCTGGAGTAACAGGGGGGAGACCCAGTACTTC. This encodes CAWSNRGETQYF.